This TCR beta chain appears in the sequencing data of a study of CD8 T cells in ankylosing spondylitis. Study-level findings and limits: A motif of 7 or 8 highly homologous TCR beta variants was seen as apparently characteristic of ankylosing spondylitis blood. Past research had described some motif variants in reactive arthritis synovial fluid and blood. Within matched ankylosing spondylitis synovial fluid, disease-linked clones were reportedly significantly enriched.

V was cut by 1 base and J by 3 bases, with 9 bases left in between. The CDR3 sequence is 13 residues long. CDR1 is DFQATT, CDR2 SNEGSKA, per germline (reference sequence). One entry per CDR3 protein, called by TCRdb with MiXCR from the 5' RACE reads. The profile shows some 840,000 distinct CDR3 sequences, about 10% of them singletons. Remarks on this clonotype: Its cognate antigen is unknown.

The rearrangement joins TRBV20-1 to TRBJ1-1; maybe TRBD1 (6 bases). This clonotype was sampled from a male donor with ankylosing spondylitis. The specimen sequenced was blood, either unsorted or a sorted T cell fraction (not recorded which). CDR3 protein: CSARGQEHTEAFF. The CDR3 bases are TGCAGTGCTAGAGGACAGGAGCACACTGAAGCTTTCTTT.